This TCR beta chain was documented in a study of blood T cell repertoires in COVID-19. About the study: COVID-19 samples, acute and convalescent, were from the United States, Italy and Spain. Sample material is recorded as cDNA or gDNA derived from T cells, B-cell-depleted T cells, or PBMCs.

The CDR3 is 19 residues long. In germline, CDR1 is MDHEN, CDR2 SYDVKM. J gave up 0 bases and V 5 bases, and 11 bases lay outside the gene matches. Per the original methods: By means of reference gene primer amplification, nucleated cell counts were estimated. Assay: immunoSEQ multiplex PCR; the TCRdb copy retains only in-frame clones and omits some. That table is the source of V, J and clone size, and D and trimming were worked out from the DNA. The sample lists approximately 170,000 clones, roughly nine tenths occurring once. The rearrangement joins TRBV28 to TRBJ2-6, with 9 bases matching TRBD1. Material for sequencing was peripheral blood. The source of this sequence is a man between 60 and 75 years old with active or convalescent COVID-19. CDR3 nucleotides: TGTGCCAGCAGTCCACAGGGGGCTGCTTTAGGCTCTGGGGCCAACGTCCTGACTTTC. Protein sequence: CASSPQGAALGSGANVLTF.